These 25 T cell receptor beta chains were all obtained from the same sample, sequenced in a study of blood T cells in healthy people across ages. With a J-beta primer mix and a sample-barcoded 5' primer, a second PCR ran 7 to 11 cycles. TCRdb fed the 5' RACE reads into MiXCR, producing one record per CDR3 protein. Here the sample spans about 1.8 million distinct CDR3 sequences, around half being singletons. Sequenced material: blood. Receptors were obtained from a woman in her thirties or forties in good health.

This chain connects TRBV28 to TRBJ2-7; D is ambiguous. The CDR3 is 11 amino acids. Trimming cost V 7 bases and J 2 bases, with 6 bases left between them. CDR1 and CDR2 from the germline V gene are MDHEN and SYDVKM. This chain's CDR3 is CASKTTYEQYF. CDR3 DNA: TGTGCCAGCAAGACAACCTACGAGCAGTACTTC.

DNA of the CDR3: TGTGCCAGCAGTTACTCAAAAGGACAGGGGGCATCACCCCTCCACTTT. This encodes CASSYSKGQGASPLHF. The V and J genes are TRBV6-5 and TRBJ1-6; the match to TRBD1 covers 11 bases. The CDR3 length is 16 residues. Germline values: CDR1 MNHEY, CDR2 SVGAGI. The junction had 5 bases not matched to a gene; V was cut back by 0 bases and J by 10 bases.

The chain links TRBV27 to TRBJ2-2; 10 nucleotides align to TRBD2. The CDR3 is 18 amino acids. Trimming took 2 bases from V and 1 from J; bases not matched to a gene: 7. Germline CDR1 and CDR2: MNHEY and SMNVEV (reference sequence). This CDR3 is CASSLGSTSGLNTGELFF. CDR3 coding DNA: TGTGCCAGCAGTTTAGGATCGACTAGCGGGCTGAACACCGGGGAGCTGTTTTTT.

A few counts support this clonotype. DNA for the CDR3: TGCAGTGCTAGAGGTGTTCGAGGAAGTGCGCAGTATTTT. As protein: CSARGVRGSAQYF. The rearrangement uses TRBV20-1 and TRBJ2-3; D unclear. The ends were cut back, 1 base at V and 10 bases at J, with 15 bases in the middle. This CDR3 has 13 residues. Germline CDR1 is DFQATT and CDR2 is SNEGSKA (reference sequence).

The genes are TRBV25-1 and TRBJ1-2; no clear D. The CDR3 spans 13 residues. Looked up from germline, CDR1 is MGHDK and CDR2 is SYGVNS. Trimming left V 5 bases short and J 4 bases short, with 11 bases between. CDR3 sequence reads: CASSRNRAYGYTF. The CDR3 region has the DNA TGTGCCAGCAGTAGAAATCGGGCCTATGGCTACACCTTC.

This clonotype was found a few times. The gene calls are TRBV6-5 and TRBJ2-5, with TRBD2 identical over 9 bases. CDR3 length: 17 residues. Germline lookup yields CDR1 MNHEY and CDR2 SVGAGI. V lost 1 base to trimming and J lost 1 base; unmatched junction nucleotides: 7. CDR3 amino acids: CASSYLGRGGPQETQYF. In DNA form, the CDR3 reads TGTGCCAGCAGTTACTTGGGGCGGGGGGGCCCCCAAGAGACCCAGTACTTC.

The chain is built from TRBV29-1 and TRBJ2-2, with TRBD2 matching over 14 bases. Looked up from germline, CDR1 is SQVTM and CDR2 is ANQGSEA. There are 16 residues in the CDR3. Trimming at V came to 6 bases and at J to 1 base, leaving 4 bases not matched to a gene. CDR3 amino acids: CSVGGLAGVNTGELFF. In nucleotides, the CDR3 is TGCAGCGTAGGGGGACTAGCGGGGGTGAACACCGGGGAGCTGTTTTTT.

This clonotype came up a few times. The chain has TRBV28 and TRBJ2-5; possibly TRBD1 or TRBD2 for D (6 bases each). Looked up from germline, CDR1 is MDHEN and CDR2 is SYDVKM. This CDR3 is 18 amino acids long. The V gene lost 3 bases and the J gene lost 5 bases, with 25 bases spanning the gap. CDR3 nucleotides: TGTGCCAGCAGTTTTTCGGTCGGGACATCGGGGGAGTGGGAGACCCAGTACTTC. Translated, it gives CASSFSVGTSGEWETQYF. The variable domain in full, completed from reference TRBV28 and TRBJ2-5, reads DVKVTQSSRYLVKRTGEKVFLECVQDMDHENMFWYRQDPGLGLRLIYFSYDVKMKEKGDIPEGYSVSREKKERFSLILESASTNQTSMYLCASSFSVGTSGEWETQYFGPGTRLLVL.

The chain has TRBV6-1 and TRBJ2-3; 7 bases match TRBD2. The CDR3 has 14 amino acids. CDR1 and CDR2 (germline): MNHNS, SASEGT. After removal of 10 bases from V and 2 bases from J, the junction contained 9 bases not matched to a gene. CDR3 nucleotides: TGTGCCACCTCGCGGGAGCGATTCACAGATACGCAGTATTTT. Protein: CATSRERFTDTQYF.

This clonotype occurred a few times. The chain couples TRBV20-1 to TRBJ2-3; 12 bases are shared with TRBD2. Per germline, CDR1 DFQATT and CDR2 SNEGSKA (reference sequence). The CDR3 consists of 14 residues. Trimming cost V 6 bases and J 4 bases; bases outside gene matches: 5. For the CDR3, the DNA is TGCAGTGCCCCTAGCGGGGGGGCCTCAGATACGCAGTATTTT. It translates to CSAPSGGASDTQYF.

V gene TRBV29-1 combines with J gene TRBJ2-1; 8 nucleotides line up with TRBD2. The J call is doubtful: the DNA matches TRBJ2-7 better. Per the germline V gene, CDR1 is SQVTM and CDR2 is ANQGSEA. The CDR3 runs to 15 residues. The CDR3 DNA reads TGCAGCGTTGAACTGGGCGCGGGGGGTTACAATGAGCAGTACTTC. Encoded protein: CSVELGAGGYNEQYF.

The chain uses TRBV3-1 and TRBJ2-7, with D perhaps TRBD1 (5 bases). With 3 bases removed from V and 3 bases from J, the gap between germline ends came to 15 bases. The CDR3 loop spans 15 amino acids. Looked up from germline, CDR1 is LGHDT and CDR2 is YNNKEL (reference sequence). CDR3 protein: CASSQTVQVLYEQYF. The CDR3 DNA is TGTGCCAGCAGCCAGACCGTACAGGTCCTCTACGAGCAGTACTTC.

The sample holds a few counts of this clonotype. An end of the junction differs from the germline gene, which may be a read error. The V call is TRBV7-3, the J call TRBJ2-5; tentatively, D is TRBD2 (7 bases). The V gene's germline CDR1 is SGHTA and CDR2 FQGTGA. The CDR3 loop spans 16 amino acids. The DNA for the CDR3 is TGTGCCAGCAGCCTAACCCCCGGGGGGCCACAAGAGACCCAGTACTTC. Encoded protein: CASSLTPGGPQETQYF.

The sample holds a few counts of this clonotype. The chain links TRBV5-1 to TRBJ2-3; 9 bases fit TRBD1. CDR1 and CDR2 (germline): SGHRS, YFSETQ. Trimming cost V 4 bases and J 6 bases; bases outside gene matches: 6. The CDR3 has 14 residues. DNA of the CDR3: TGCGCCAGCAGCGGGGACAGGGCTCTTGATACGCAGTATTTT. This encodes CASSGDRALDTQYF.

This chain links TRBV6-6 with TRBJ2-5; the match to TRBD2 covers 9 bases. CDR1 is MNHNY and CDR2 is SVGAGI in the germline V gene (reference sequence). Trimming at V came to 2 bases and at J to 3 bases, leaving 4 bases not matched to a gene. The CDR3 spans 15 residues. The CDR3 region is CASSYGSGSKETQYF. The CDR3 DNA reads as TGTGCCAGCAGTTACGGTAGCGGGAGTAAAGAGACCCAGTACTTC.

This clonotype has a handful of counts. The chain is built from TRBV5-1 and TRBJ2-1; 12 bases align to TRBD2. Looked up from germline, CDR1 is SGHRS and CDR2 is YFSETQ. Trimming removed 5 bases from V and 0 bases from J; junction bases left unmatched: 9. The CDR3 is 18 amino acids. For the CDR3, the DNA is TGCGCCAGCAGTCAGGGACTAGCGGGCCTGAGCTCCTACAATGAGCAGTTCTTC. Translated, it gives CASSQGLAGLSSYNEQFF. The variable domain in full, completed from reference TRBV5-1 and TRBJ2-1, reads KAGVTQTPRYLIKTRGQQVTLSCSPISGHRSVSWYQQTPGQGLQFLFEYFSETQRNKGNFPGRFSGRQFSNSRSEMNVSTLELGDSALYLCASSQGLAGLSSYNEQFFGPGTRLTVL.

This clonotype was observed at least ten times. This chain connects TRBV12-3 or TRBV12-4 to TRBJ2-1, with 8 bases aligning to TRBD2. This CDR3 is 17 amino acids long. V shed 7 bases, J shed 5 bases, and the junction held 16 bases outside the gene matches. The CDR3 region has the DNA TGTGCCAGCACCACGCGGGGCGGGGGGCCTTCCCACAATGAGCAGTTCTTC. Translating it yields CASTTRGGGPSHNEQFF.

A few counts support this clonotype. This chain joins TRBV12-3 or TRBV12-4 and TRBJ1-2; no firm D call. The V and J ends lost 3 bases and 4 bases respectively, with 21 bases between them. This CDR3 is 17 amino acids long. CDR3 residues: CASSFVSSWQLLYGYTF. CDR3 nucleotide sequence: TGTGCCAGCAGTTTCGTCTCCTCATGGCAGTTACTCTATGGCTACACCTTC.

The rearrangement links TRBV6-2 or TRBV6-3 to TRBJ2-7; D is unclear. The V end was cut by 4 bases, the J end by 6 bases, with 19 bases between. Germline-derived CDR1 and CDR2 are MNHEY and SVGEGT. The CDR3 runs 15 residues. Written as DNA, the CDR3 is TGTGCCAGCAGTTCTTCAGGCGGCGTTGGCCGCGAGCAGTACTTC. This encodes CASSSSGGVGREQYF.

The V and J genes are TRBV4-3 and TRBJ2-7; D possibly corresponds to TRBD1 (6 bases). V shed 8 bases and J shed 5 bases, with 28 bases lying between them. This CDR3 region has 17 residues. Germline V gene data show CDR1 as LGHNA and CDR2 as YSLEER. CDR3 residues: CASSAGTPSEEPHEQYF. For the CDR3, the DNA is TGCGCCAGCTCAGCCGGGACACCTTCGGAAGAACCCCACGAGCAGTACTTC.

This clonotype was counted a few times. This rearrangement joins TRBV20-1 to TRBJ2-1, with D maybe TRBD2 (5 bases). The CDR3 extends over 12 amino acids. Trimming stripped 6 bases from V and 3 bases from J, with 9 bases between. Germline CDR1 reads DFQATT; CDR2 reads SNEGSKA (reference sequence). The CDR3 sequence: CSAPDFYNEQFF. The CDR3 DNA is TGCAGTGCACCGGACTTCTACAATGAGCAGTTCTTC.

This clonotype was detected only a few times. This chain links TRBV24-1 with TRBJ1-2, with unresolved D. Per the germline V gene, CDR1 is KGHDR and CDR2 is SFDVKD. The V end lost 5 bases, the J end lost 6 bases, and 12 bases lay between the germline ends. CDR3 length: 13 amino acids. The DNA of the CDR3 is TGTGCCACCAGTGGCGACGGCCGTGATGGCTACACCTTC. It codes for CATSGDGRDGYTF.

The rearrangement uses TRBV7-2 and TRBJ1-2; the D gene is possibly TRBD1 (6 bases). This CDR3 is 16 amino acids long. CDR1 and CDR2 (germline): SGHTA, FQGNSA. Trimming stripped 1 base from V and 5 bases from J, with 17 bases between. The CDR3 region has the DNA TGTGCCAGCAGCTTAGGTACAGGGCCACGGGGGTATGGCTACACCTTC. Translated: CASSLGTGPRGYGYTF.

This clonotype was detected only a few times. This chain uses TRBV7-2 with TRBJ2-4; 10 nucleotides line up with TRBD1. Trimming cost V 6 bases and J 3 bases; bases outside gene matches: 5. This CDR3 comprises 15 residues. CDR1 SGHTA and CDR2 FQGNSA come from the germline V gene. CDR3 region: CASRRDRGGKNIQYF. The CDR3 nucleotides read TGTGCCAGCAGACGGGACAGGGGAGGCAAAAACATTCAGTACTTC.

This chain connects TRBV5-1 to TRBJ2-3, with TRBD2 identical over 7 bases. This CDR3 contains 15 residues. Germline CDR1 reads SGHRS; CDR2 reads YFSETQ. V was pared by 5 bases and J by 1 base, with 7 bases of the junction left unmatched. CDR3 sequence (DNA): TGCGCCAGCAGTGGGGCTAGCGGACGCACAGATACGCAGTATTTT. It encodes CASSGASGRTDTQYF.